This entry features one TCR beta chain sequence. This clone was found once. The target of this receptor is not known. Base qualities are not at hand, and no much larger clone is one base apart. This entry belongs to a study of blood T cell repertoires in COVID-19 (TCRdb year 2020). Context from the whole study: The collaborator samples originated in the United States, Italy and Spain and spanned the acute and convalescent phases of COVID-19. The material from the prospective study consisted of cDNA or gDNA derived from T cells, B-cell-depleted T cells, or PBMCs. Deeply sampled blood TCRbeta repertoires from subjects exposed to, actively infected with, or recovered from COVID-19 were included in the dataset. The repertoires were released in a freely available public database meant as a resource for research on the immune response to SARS-CoV-2. Where available, HLA class I and class II types were obtained from metadata supplied by the sample provider rather than from assay-based typing. Samples came from the ongoing ImmuneRACE study (first 160 participants) plus 1,254 subjects from 6 global collaborators. A de-identified subject ID, COVID-19 status, age in years and sex were almost always included in the sample metadata. What the study reported, not specific to this receptor: How much clinical and demographic metadata was included differed by source and by participant, and the metadata was provided uncurated.

Collaborating institutions collected whole blood in K2EDTA tubes following their own protocols. For TCRbeta analysis, collaborators shipped samples as frozen whole blood, isolated PBMCs, or DNA extracted from either of those sample types. TCRbeta CDR3 regions were amplified from genomic DNA using the immunoSEQ Assay, a bias-controlled multiplex PCR. In the authors' own workflow: The number of nucleated cells in each sample was estimated by amplification of reference gene primers within the assay. To quantify the absolute abundance of each unique TCRbeta CDR3 rearrangement, sequence reads were collapsed and filtered. Productive Simpson clonality was computed per sample as the square root of Simpson's diversity index over productive rearrangements. TCRdb holds this immuneACCESS table with in-frame rearrangements only. Some clones are missing; in checked studies, unresolved V genes explain under half, and the rest has no known cause. That table furnishes V, J and clone size, whereas the DNA furnished D and trimming. This sample gives 93,000 or so clones in total; about 90% of them show up just once. The ten largest clones add up to under 4% of the sample.

The sequencing input was peripheral blood. This TCR derives from a man aged 50 or older in a cohort sampled during active COVID-19.

The nucleotide sequence is given as TGTGCCAGCTCAACTACAGGGAGCACTGAAGCTTTCTTT. It translates to CASSTTGSTEAFF. The receptor chain draws on TRBV18 and TRBJ1-1; a weak D assignment points to TRBD1 (6 bases agree). At the junction V is shortened by 5 bases and J by 4 bases, with 11 bases in between. Inclusive of the bounding cysteine and phenylalanine, the CDR3 is 13 residues long. The read is trimmed to its CDR3 DNA, 39 bases read in frame from base 1. CDR1 and CDR2 were assigned from the germline V gene as KGHSH and LQKENI.